This TCR beta chain was identified during a study of cytomegalovirus exposure and HLA in healthy donors. Study observations and caveats: The only immune exposure information that was available was CMV serostatus. The classifier reportedly diagnosed cytomegalovirus status with high specificity and sensitivity. Sequencing probably produced one cluster of sequence variants that were highly shared.

PCR employed 60 Vbeta and 13 Jbeta primers. Profiled with immunoSEQ multiplex PCR; TCRdb holds only in-frame clones, not every one. The sample lists around 230,000 clones, 78% seen once, with about 0.5% in the top ten. The CDR3 length is 14 residues. V lost 0 bases to trimming and J lost 6 bases, with 9 bases between them. Germline V gene data show CDR1 as SEHNR and CDR2 as FQNEAQ (reference sequence). Only one count was recorded for this clone. Its antigen remains unknown. There were likely unrecorded immune exposures, though donors were nominally healthy when sampled. Sequencing was performed on PBMCs. The sequence was obtained from a boy aged 5-17 years in good health and CMV-seronegative. This chain connects TRBV7-9 to TRBJ1-5, with D uncertain. The CDR3 DNA is TGTGCCAGCAGCTTAGCCGGTCGGGGTCAGCCCCAGCATTTT. It yields the protein CASSLAGRGQPQHF.